This entry is about one TCR beta chain. In the study's own analysis: From reference gene primer amplification, estimates of nucleated cell counts were derived. Method: immunoSEQ multiplex PCR; TCRdb's copy keeps in-frame clones and lacks some. That table supplies the V and J calls and clone size; D and trimming were determined from the DNA. This repertoire shows approximately 70,000 clones, 90% found once; its top ten account for about 5.1%. This sample was included in a study of blood T cell repertoires in COVID-19. Whole-study context: Donors in the United States, Italy and Spain gave samples during acute or convalescent COVID-19. In each case, the material was cDNA or gDNA derived from T cells, B-cell-depleted T cells, or PBMCs.

Germline-derived CDR1 and CDR2 are SEHNR and FQNEAQ (reference sequence). Trimming pared 0 bases from V and 8 bases from J, leaving 7 bases between. This CDR3 spans 12 amino acids. This chain joins TRBV7-9 and TRBJ1-1; D not resolved. Sequencing was done on a sample of peripheral blood. The receptor comes from a woman between 18 and 30 years old with acute or convalescent COVID-19. The CDR3 reads CASSLAAGEAFF. DNA for the CDR3: TGTGCCAGCAGCTTAGCTGCAGGCGAAGCTTTCTTT. The full variable domain, in which reference TRBV7-9 and TRBJ1-1 provide the parts outside the CDR3, is DTGVSQNPRHKITKRGQNVTFRCDPISEHNRLYWYRQTLGQGPEFLTYFQNEAQLEKSRLLSDRFSAERPKGSFSTLEIQRTEQGDSAMYLCASSLAAGEAFFGQGTRLTVV.